A selection of T cell receptor beta chains follows, all from one sample in a study of beta chain features in type 1 diabetes. TCRdb keeps only in-frame clones here, not all; method: immunoSEQ multiplex PCR. This sample yields fewer than 250,000 clones, of which 55% to 70% are seen a single time; approximately 0.053% belongs to the top ten. Material for sequencing was naive CD4+ T cells from blood. The source is a young man in good health. Both conserved end residues are part of each CDR3. A D gene is named only where the DNA matches it firmly. Some rows mark clone size as missing; the rest say once, few, many or name a class of expanded clone.

cdr3_nt cdr3_aa v_call clone_size d_call j_call
TGCGCCAGCAGCCAAGAAGGGACAGTGAACACCGGGGAGCTGTTTTTT CASSQEGTVNTGELFF TRBV4-3 - TRBD1 TRBJ2-2
TGTGCCAGCAGTGACCCCGGGACTAGCGGGAGCTACAATGAGCAGTTCTTC CASSDPGTSGSYNEQFF TRBV25-1 - TRBD2 TRBJ2-1
TGTGCCAGCAGCCGCATCGGTGACACTGAAGCTTTCTTT CASSRIGDTEAFF TRBV7-2 - - TRBJ1-1
TGCAGCGTTGAACAACTAGCGGAAGAGACCCAGTACTTC CSVEQLAEETQYF TRBV29-1 few TRBD2 TRBJ2-5
TGTGCCTGGAGTAGCCGACTTAGGAGTGAGCAGTTCTTC CAWSSRLRSEQFF TRBV30 - - TRBJ2-1
TGTGCCAGCAAAATAGCCAAAAACATTCAGTACTTC CASKIAKNIQYF TRBV21-1 - - TRBJ2-4
TGCAGCGTTGGGCCCCTAGCGGGAGTGTCCGAGCAGTACTTC CSVGPLAGVSEQYF TRBV29-1 - TRBD2 TRBJ2-7
TGCGCCAGCAGCTTGGAGGGGCGGTCCACGAGGGAGCAGTTCTTC CASSLEGRSTREQFF TRBV5-1 - - TRBJ2-1
TGTGCCAGTGGTTCAGGGGTAGGTTCACCCCTCCACTTT CASGSGVGSPLHF TRBV7-2 - - TRBJ1-6
TGTGCCTGCTCACCGGGACAGGGGCTTCAAGAGACCCAGTACTTC CACSPGQGLQETQYF TRBV30 - TRBD1 TRBJ2-5
TGTGCCAGCTCTCGGACAGGGGGACACTCTGGGGCCAACGTCCTGACTTTC CASSRTGGHSGANVLTF TRBV18 - TRBD1 TRBJ2-6
TGTGCCAGCAGCTTAGCGCTGGGGGGGATAGGAAACATTCAGTACTTC CASSLALGGIGNIQYF TRBV7-9 - TRBD2 TRBJ2-4
TGCAGCGTTGACGGGGGCGGCGAGCAGTACTTC CSVDGGGEQYF TRBV29-1 - - TRBJ2-7
TGTGCCAGCAGCCTAGGGACAGTGGATAGCAATCAGCCCCAGCATTTT CASSLGTVDSNQPQHF TRBV11-2 - TRBD1 TRBJ1-5
TGTGCCTGGAGTAAGGATTACGAGCAGTACTTC CAWSKDYEQYF TRBV30 few - TRBJ2-7
TGCAGCGTGACCGGGACACCAACCTACAATGAGCAGTTCTTC CSVTGTPTYNEQFF TRBV29-1 - - TRBJ2-1
TGCAGCGTTGAACGCGGGAAAGCGGGGGTCAAAAGGCGGGAGCAGTTCTTC CSVERGKAGVKRREQFF TRBV29-1 - TRBD2 TRBJ2-1
TGTGCCAGCAGCTTGGGGCCTGTTAACTACGAGCAGTACTTC CASSLGPVNYEQYF TRBV5-6 - - TRBJ2-7
TGCGCCAGCAGCTTCTCCTACGAGCAGTACTTC CASSFSYEQYF TRBV5-1 - - TRBJ2-7
TGTGCCAGCAGCCCGCCCGGGACAGCCTACGAGCAGTACTTC CASSPPGTAYEQYF TRBV21-1 few - TRBJ2-7